This T cell receptor (beta chain) was identified in a study of identical twins (dated by TCRdb to about 2016). As for the study more broadly: TCR alpha and beta repertoires from monozygotic twins, unrelated adults of various ages and cord blood were deep-sequenced to test whether fetal clonotypes persist. To rule out contamination, the twin experiments were replicated at different times with different library preparation protocols.

The library was made by 5' RACE. Sequencing was performed on an Illumina HiSeq 2000. Template switching added a universal primer binding site, and the final cDNA carried a unique molecular identifier that allowed TCR cDNA molecules to be counted accurately. First-strand cDNA for TCR alpha and beta chains was synthesized from specific primers in the conserved constant-segment region. To control for contamination, every cDNA library was double barcoded, receiving both a SMART-Mk sample barcode and Illumina barcodes. Two successive PCR steps introduced TruSeq adapter sequences along with Illumina sample barcodes. The TCR alpha and beta cDNA libraries were sequenced on the Illumina HiSeq platform using custom primers. The paper's data handling went like this. Raw reads were processed with MiGEC to extract unique molecular identifiers, and MiXCR was used to determine CDR3 positions. For each individual, recombination models were inferred using an EM algorithm with the repgenHMM and IGoR tools. Shared clonotype analysis was performed with the tcR package in R, normalizing sharing by the product of cloneset sizes. To study raw recombination free of thymic and clonal selection effects, out-of-frame nonproductive sequences were analyzed. TCRdb's own reprocessing of the public reads used fastp at Q25 and MiXCR and kept productive beta chains. Every entry covers one CDR3 protein and lists the most common genes and DNA from its rows. TCRdb, not the authors, supplied the V and J calls. In all, the sample holds approximately 690,000 distinct CDR3 sequences, and 5.5% to 6.5% of those were seen once. The leading ten clones occupy under 2% of the sample.

What the authors observed across the whole study: Zero-insertion analyses could be partly confounded by invariant T cells such as MAIT and iNKT, though diverse VJ usage argued against such confounding for most clonotypes. A weaker excess of twin sharing was found in beta out-of-frame sequences because the signal-to-noise ratio was lowered by fewer shared sequences. In monozygotic twins, recombination models systematically underestimated out-of-frame TCR alpha sharing, but the models matched the sharing seen between unrelated individuals. Out-of-frame TCR alpha sequences shared between twins showed an excess of low generation-probability sequences compared with coincidental sharing between unrelated individuals. Fewer insertions were carried by abundant cord blood beta clonotypes, a similar but weaker trend appeared in young adult naive repertoires, and no such trend appeared in memory repertoires. Because the same donors could not be followed over many years, the conclusions depended on cross-sectional statistical analysis.

The CDR3 has 16 amino acids, counting the end cysteine and phenylalanine. The sequence is cut down to CDR3 DNA, 48 bases in frame from base 1. Taken from the germline V gene, the CDR1 and CDR2 loops are KGHSH and LQKENI. V loses 6 bases at its end and J loses 4 bases; junction bases beyond the gene matches: 10. In its sample, this clonotype was seen a few times. Its target antigen remains unknown. No clone much larger than this one lies a single base away; base qualities are absent. All donors were healthy Caucasians. Three unrelated non-twin adults were additionally sequenced: a male aged 18 to 29, a male aged 50 to 59 and a female aged 50 to 59. Miltenyi CD45RO+ enrichment and human naive T-cell isolation kits were used to isolate memory (CD45RO+) and naive T cells from PBMC.

This sequence was found in a man in his late teens or twenties in good health. This chain is built from TRBV18 and TRBJ2-7; 12 junctional bases match TRBD2. Sample: naive T cells sorted from blood. Explained via the paper, the cell subset or site label denotes: cells isolated with a human naive T-cell isolation kit. The sequence in DNA is TGTGCCAGCTCGCACCTCACTAGCGGGAGGAGGTACGAGCAGTACTTC. The encoded protein is CASSHLTSGRRYEQYF.